These 19 T cell receptor beta chains were all obtained from the same sample, sequenced in a study of blood T cell repertoires in COVID-19. Sequencing was performed with immunoSEQ multiplex PCR; in TCRdb, only in-frame clones are kept and a portion is missing. Of a few hundred thousand clones listed, around 89% were seen once; the top ten hold 1.5% to 2%. Sequencing was done on a sample of PBMCs or T cells enriched from blood (not recorded which). The receptors were gathered from a woman aged 18-29 years with acute COVID-19.

The chain has TRBV14 and TRBJ2-7, with D uncertain. The V end lost 6 bases, the J end lost 1 base, and 4 bases lay between the germline ends. The CDR3 sequence is 11 residues long. The germline V gene has CDR1 SGHDN and CDR2 FVKESK. The CDR3 nucleotides are TGTGCCAGCAGTCATTCCTACGAGCAGTACTTC. This translates into CASSHSYEQYF.

The CDR3 DNA is TGTGCCAGCAGTAGAGGCGATACGCAGTATTTT. This sequence encodes CASSRGDTQYF. The V gene is TRBV27, the J gene TRBJ2-3; the D is unclear. The germline V and J ends were trimmed by 5 bases and 6 bases, with 6 bases remaining between them. There are 11 residues in the CDR3. The germline V gene encodes CDR1 MNHEY and CDR2 SMNVEV (reference sequence).

The V gene is TRBV3-1 (or the pseudogene TRBV3-2), the J gene TRBJ2-1, with 10 bases matching TRBD2. The CDR3 is 15 residues long. In germline, CDR1 is LGHDT, CDR2 YNNKEL (reference sequence). The V and J ends lost 3 bases and 6 bases, in that order; junction bases with no gene match: 5. The CDR3 here is CASSQIASGSNEQFF. The CDR3 region has the DNA TGTGCCAGCAGCCAGATAGCTAGCGGGAGCAATGAGCAGTTCTTC.

The chain is built from TRBV7-9 and TRBJ1-1, with TRBD1 matching over 7 bases. Looked up from germline, CDR1 is SEHNR and CDR2 is FQNEAQ (reference sequence). This CDR3 is 15 amino acids long. Trimming removed 2 bases from V and 1 base from J; junction bases left unmatched: 4. CDR3 sequence reads: CASSLRQGPNTEAFF. CDR3 bases: TGTGCCAGCAGCTTACGACAGGGACCGAACACTGAAGCTTTCTTT.

This sequence joins TRBV6-5 and TRBJ2-4, with D hard to call. This CDR3 spans 12 amino acids. V was clipped by 7 bases and J by 0 bases, with 4 bases between them. CDR1 is MNHEY and CDR2 is SVGAGI in the germline V gene. CDR3 sequence (DNA): TGTGCCAGCACCCTAGCCAAAAACATTCAGTACTTC. Protein product: CASTLAKNIQYF.

This rearrangement joins TRBV28 to TRBJ2-1; possibly TRBD1 for D (5 bases). In germline, CDR1 is MDHEN, CDR2 SYDVKM. The CDR3 consists of 15 residues. V was shortened by 3 bases and J by 2 bases, with 11 bases between the two germline ends. The CDR3 region is CASSFPTGAYNEQFF. In DNA form, the CDR3 reads TGTGCCAGCAGTTTCCCAACAGGCGCCTACAATGAGCAGTTCTTC.

V is TRBV29-1 and J is TRBJ2-3, with a tentative D call TRBD2 (6 bases). CDR3 length: 13 amino acids. Per germline, CDR1 SQVTM and CDR2 ANQGSEA. V lost 6 bases, J lost 2 bases, and 12 bases lay in between. CDR3 in amino acids: CSVRGRYTDTQYF. The CDR3 DNA is TGCAGCGTGCGGGGTAGATACACAGATACGCAGTATTTT.

The V gene is TRBV11-1, the J gene TRBJ2-1; 10 bases agree with TRBD2. The CDR3 extends over 15 amino acids. Germline CDR1 reads SGHAT; CDR2 reads FQDESV (reference sequence). Trimming took 5 bases from V and 7 from J; bases not matched to a gene: 8. The CDR3 sequence: CASSKPGLAPNEQFF. The CDR3, as DNA: TGTGCCAGCAGCAAACCGGGACTAGCGCCGAATGAGCAGTTCTTC.

The chain joins TRBV11-2 to TRBJ1-4; no reliable D call. Germline V gene lookup returns CDR1 SGHAT and CDR2 FQNNGV. The ends were cut back, 5 bases at V and 3 bases at J, with 10 bases in the middle. The CDR3 has 14 amino acids. CDR3 sequence reads: CASSRVLANEKLFF. The CDR3 DNA sequence: TGTGCCAGCAGCCGAGTTCTGGCTAATGAAAAACTGTTTTTT.

This rearrangement joins TRBV6-4 to TRBJ2-1; TRBD1 agrees at 10 bases. With 0 bases clipped from V and 0 bases from J, the junction kept 8 bases outside the gene matches. Germline CDR1 is MRHNA and CDR2 is SNTAGT. CDR3 length equals 19 residues. The CDR3 DNA follows: TGTGCCAGCAGTGACTCGACAGGGGGCAATCTTGGCTCCTACAATGAGCAGTTCTTC. Translation: CASSDSTGGNLGSYNEQFF.

This clone showed up just once. V is TRBV18 and J is TRBJ2-5; 7 bases map to TRBD2. Germline V CDR1 and CDR2: KGHSH, LQKENI. V lost 2 bases to trimming and J lost 4 bases; unmatched junction nucleotides: 13. The CDR3 runs to 17 residues. As DNA, the CDR3 is TGTGCCAGCTCACCATCCCGTGCGGCGGGAGTTTTAGAGACCCAGTACTTC. As protein: CASSPSRAAGVLETQYF.

The chain uses TRBV27 and TRBJ2-7, with 7 nucleotides matching TRBD1. The CDR3 length is 15 residues. Per the germline V gene, CDR1 is MNHEY and CDR2 is SMNVEV (reference sequence). V lost 5 bases, J lost 2 bases, and 9 bases stayed unmatched. CDR3 in DNA: TGTGCCAGCAGTCCCCAAGGGGGCGGGCCCTACGAGCAGTACTTC. It translates to CASSPQGGGPYEQYF.

The chain links TRBV6-2 or TRBV6-3 to TRBJ1-3; the match to TRBD1 covers 7 bases. Germline CDR1 reads MNHEY; CDR2 reads SVGEGT. The V and J ends lost 4 bases and 4 bases, in that order; junction bases with no gene match: 7. The CDR3 length is 15 residues. CDR3 residues: CASSSKRTGGNTIYF. CDR3 in DNA: TGTGCCAGCAGTTCCAAGCGGACAGGCGGAAACACCATATATTTT.

This clone was detected a few times. V and J are TRBV9 and TRBJ2-1; a possible D gene is TRBD2 (5 bases). This CDR3 is 15 amino acids long. CDR1 and CDR2 (germline): SGDLS, YYNGEE. Trimming removed 0 bases at V and 2 bases at J, with 9 bases between. DNA for the CDR3: TGTGCCAGCAGCGTAGAGGCGGGCACCTACAATGAGCAGTTCTTC. Translating gives CASSVEAGTYNEQFF.

This chain uses TRBV5-1 with TRBJ2-1; 8 bases agree with TRBD2. Germline V gene data show CDR1 as SGHRS and CDR2 as YFSETQ. The CDR3 runs to 16 residues. V was pared by 1 base and J by 2 bases, with 5 bases of the junction left unmatched. CDR3 residues: CASSLRVSGTYNEQFF. The CDR3 nucleotides read TGCGCCAGCAGCTTGCGGGTTAGCGGGACCTACAATGAGCAGTTCTTC.

As for this clone: Other DNA variants within this sample encode the same CDR3. The CDR3 nucleotides read TGCGCCAGCAGCCCCGGAGTAGCGGTTTACAATGAGCAGTTCTTC. As protein: CASSPGVAVYNEQFF. The V gene is TRBV4-3, the J gene TRBJ2-1, with D maybe TRBD2 (6 bases). CDR1 and CDR2 (germline): LGHNA, YSLEER. The CDR3 loop spans 15 amino acids. V lost 4 bases, J lost 4 bases, and 14 bases lay in between.

This clone was counted only a few times. The chain combines TRBV6-5 with TRBJ2-3, with 11 bases aligning to TRBD2. The CDR3 totals 13 residues. CDR1 and CDR2 from the germline V gene are MNHEY and SVGAGI. V lost 8 bases and J lost 9; bases outside the gene matches: 7. The CDR3 DNA follows: TGTGCCAGCTCGACTAGCGGGGACGACACGCAGTATTTT. As protein: CASSTSGDDTQYF.

The genes are TRBV9 and TRBJ2-1, with TRBD2 matching 11 bases. Germline assignment: CDR1 SGDLS and CDR2 YYNGEE. The CDR3 spans 17 residues. J lost 3 bases, V lost 3 bases, and 8 bases had no gene match. The CDR3 loop reads CASSATTTSGVYNEQFF. In DNA form, the CDR3 reads TGTGCCAGCAGCGCTACCACGACTAGCGGGGTCTACAATGAGCAGTTCTTC.

CDR3 sequence reads: CASSLNWGQSSYNEQFF. The CDR3 coding sequence is TGTGCCAGCAGCTTAAACTGGGGGCAGAGCTCCTACAATGAGCAGTTCTTC. This rearrangement joins TRBV13 to TRBJ2-1, with D possibly matching TRBD1 (6 bases). This CDR3 is 17 amino acids long. V lost 2 bases and J 0 bases, leaving 14 bases between the germline ends. CDR1 PRHDT and CDR2 FYEKMQ come from the germline V gene (reference sequence). Drawing the rest from reference TRBV13 and TRBJ2-1, the complete variable domain is AAGVIQSPRHLIKEKRETATLKCYPIPRHDTVYWYQQGPGQDPQFLISFYEKMQSDKGSIPDRFSAQQFSDYHSELNMSSLELGDSALYFCASSLNWGQSSYNEQFFGPGTRLTVL.